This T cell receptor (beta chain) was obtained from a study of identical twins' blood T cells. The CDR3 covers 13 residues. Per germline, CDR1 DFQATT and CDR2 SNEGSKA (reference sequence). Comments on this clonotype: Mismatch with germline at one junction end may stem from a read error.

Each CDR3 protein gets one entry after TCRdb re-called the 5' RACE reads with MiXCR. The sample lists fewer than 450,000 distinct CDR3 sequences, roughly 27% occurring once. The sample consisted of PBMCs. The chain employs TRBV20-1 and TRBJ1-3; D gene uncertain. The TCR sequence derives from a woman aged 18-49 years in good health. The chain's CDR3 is CSTSPSSGNTIYF. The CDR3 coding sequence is TGCAGTACTAGTCCTAGCTCTGGAAACACCATATATTTT.